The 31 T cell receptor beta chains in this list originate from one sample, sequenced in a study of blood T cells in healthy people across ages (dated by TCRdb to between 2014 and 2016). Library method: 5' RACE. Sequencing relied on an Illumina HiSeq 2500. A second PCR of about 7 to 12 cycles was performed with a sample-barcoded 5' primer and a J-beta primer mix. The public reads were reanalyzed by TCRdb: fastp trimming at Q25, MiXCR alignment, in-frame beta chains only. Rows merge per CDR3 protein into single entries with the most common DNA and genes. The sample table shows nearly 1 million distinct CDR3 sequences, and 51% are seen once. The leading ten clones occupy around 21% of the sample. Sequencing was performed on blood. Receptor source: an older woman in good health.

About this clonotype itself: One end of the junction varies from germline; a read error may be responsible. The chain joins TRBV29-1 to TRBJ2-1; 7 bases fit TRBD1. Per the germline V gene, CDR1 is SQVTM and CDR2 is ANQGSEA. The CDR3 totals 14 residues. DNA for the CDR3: TGCAGCGTTGAAGGGACAGGCCCCTACAATGAGCAGCTCTTC. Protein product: CSVEGTGPYNEQLF.

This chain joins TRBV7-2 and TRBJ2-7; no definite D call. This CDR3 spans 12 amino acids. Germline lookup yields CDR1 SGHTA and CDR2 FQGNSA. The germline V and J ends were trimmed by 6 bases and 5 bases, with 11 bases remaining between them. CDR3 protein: CASSRYLDEQYF. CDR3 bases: TGTGCCAGCAGTCGGTACCTTGACGAGCAGTACTTC.

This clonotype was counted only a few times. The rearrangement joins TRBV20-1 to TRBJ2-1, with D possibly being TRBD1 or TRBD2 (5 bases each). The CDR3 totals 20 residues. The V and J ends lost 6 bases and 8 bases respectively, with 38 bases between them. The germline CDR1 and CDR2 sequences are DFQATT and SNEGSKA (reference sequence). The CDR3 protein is CSASPSRRLYLLAKGDEQFF. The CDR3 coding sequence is TGCAGTGCCAGCCCCTCGCGTAGACTTTATCTCCTAGCTAAAGGGGATGAGCAGTTCTTC.

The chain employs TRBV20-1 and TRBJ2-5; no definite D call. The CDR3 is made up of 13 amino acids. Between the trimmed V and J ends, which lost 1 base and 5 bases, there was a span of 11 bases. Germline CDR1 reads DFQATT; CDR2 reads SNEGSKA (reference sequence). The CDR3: CSARGAREETQYF. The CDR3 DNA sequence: TGCAGTGCTAGAGGGGCCCGAGAGGAGACCCAGTACTTC.

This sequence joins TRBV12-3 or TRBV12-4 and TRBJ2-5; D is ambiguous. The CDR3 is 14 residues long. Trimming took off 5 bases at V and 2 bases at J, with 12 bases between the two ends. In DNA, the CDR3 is TGTGCCAGCAGTGACCCCCTCCGACAAGAGACCCAGTACTTC. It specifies CASSDPLRQETQYF.

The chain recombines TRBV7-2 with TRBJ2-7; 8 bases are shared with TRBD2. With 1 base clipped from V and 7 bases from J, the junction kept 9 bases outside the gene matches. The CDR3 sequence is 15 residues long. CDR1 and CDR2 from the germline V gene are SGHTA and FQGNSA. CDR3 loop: CASSLEPAGAQEQYF. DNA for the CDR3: TGTGCCAGCAGCTTAGAACCAGCGGGAGCCCAGGAGCAGTACTTC.

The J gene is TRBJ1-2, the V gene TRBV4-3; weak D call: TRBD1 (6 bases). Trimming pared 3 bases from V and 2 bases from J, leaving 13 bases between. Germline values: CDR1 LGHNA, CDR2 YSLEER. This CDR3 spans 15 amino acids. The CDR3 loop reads CASSHRTVRNYGYTF. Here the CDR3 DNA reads TGCGCCAGCAGCCATCGGACAGTTCGAAACTATGGCTACACCTTC.

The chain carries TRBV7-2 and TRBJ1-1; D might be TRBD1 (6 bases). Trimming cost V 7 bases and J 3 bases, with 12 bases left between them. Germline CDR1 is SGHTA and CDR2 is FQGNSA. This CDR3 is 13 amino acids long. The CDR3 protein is CASIRTGHTEAFF. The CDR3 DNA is TGTGCCAGCATCCGTACAGGGCACACTGAAGCTTTCTTT.

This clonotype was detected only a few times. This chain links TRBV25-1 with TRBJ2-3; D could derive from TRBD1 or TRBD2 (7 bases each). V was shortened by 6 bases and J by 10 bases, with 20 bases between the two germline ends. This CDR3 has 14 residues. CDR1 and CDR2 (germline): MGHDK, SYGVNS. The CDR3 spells CASRGGPPGGPQYF. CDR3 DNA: TGTGCCAGCAGGGGGGGGCCGCCAGGGGGACCGCAGTATTTT.

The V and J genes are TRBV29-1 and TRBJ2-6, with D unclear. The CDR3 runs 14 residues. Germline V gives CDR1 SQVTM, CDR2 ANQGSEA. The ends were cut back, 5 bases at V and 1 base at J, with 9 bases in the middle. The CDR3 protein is CSVQLVSGANVLTF. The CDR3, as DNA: TGCAGCGTTCAACTGGTATCTGGGGCCAACGTCCTGACTTTC. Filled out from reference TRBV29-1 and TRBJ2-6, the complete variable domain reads SAVISQKPSRDICQRGTSLTIQCQVDSQVTMMFWYRQQPGQSLTLIATANQGSEATYESGFVIDKFPISRPNLTFSTLTVSNMSPEDSSIYLCSVQLVSGANVLTFGAGSRLTVL.

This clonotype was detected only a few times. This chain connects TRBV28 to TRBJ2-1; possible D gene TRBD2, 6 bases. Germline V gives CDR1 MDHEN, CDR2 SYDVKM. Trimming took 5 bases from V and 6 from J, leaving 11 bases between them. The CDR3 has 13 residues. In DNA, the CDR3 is TGTGCCAGCAGTCCCCCCGGGAGCAATGAGCAGTTCTTC. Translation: CASSPPGSNEQFF.

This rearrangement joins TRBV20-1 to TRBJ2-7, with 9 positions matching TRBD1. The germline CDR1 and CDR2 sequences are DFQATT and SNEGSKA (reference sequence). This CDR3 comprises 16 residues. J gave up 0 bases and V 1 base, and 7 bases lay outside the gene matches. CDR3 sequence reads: CSARAGTGISSYEQYF. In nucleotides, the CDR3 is TGCAGTGCTAGAGCGGGGACAGGGATAAGCTCCTACGAGCAGTACTTC.

The CDR3 nucleotides are TGTGCCAGCAGTTTTTGGGGTTCGGAGGGTGAGCAGTACTTC. This encodes CASSFWGSEGEQYF. V gene TRBV27 combines with J gene TRBJ2-5; possibly TRBD2 for D (6 bases). V was cut by 3 bases and J by 11 bases, with 19 bases left in between. CDR3 length equals 14 residues. In germline, CDR1 is MNHEY, CDR2 SMNVEV (reference sequence).

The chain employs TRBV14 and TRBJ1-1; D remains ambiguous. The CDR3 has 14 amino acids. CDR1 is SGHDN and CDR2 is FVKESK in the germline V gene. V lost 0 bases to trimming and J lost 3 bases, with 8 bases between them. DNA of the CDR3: TGTGCCAGCAGCCAAGAGGGGATGGACACTGAAGCTTTCTTT. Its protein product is CASSQEGMDTEAFF.

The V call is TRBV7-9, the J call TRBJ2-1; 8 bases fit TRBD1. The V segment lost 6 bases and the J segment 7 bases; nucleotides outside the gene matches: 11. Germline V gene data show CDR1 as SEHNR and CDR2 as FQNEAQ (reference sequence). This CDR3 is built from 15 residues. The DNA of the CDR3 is TGTGCCAGCAGATCCTTCGGGGACAGGCAAAATGAGCAGTTCTTC. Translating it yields CASRSFGDRQNEQFF.

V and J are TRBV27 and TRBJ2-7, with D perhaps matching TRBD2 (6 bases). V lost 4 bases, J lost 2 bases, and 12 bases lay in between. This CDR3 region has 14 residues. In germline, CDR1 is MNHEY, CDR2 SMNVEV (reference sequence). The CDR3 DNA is TGTGCCAGCAGTTACACGACTAGTACCTACGAGCAGTACTTC. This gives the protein CASSYTTSTYEQYF.

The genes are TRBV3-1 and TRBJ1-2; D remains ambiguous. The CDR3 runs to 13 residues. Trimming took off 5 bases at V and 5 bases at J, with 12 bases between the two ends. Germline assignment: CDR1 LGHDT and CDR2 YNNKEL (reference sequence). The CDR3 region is CASSTRRRYGYTF. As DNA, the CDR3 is TGTGCCAGCAGCACCCGTCGGCGATATGGCTACACCTTC.

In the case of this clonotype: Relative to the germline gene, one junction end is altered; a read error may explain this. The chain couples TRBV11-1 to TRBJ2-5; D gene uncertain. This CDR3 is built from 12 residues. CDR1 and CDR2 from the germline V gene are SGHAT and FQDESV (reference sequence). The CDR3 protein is CAGSLYEETQYF. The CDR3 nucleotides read TGTGCCGGCAGCTTATACGAAGAGACCCAGTACTTC.

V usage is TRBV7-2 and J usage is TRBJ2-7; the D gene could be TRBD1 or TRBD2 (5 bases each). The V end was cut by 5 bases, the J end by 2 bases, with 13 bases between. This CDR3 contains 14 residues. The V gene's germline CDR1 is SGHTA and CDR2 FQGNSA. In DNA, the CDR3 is TGTGCCAGCAGCCCCCGGGACCCAACCTACGAGCAGTACTTC. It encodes CASSPRDPTYEQYF. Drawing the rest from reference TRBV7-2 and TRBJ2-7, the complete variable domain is GAGVSQSPSNKVTEKGKDVELRCDPISGHTALYWYRQSLGQGLEFLIYFQGNSAPDKSGLPSDRFSAERTGGSVSTLTIQRTQQEDSAVYLCASSPRDPTYEQYFGPGTRLTVT.

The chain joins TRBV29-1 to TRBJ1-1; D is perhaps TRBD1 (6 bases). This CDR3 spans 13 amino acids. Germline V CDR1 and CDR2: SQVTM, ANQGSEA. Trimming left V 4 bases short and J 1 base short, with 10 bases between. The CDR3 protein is CSVALGGNTEAFF. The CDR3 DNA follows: TGCAGCGTTGCGTTAGGGGGGAACACTGAAGCTTTCTTT.

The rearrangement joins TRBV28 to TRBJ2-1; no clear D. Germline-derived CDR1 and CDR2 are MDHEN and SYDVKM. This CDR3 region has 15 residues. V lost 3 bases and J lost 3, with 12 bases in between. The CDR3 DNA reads TGTGCCAGCAGTTTGGGTCTCTCTCTCTACAATGAGCAGTTCTTC. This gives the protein CASSLGLSLYNEQFF.

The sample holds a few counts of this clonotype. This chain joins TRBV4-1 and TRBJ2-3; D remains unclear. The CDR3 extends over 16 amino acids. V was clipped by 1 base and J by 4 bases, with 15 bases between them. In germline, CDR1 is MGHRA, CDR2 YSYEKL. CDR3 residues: CASSQGSALNADTQYF. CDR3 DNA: TGCGCCAGCAGCCAAGGATCGGCCCTGAACGCAGATACGCAGTATTTT.

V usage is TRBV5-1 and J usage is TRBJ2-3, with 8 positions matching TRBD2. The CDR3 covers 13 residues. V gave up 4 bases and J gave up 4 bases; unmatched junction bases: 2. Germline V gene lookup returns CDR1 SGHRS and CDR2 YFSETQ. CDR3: CASSKGLADTQYF. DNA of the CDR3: TGCGCCAGCAGCAAGGGACTAGCAGATACGCAGTATTTT.

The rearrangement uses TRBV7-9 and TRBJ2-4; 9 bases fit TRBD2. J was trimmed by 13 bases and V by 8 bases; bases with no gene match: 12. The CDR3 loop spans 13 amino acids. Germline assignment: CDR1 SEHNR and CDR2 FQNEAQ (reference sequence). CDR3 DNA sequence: TGTGCCAGCTTGGGTAGCGGGAGCTTAGAGCAGTACTTC. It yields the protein CASLGSGSLEQYF.

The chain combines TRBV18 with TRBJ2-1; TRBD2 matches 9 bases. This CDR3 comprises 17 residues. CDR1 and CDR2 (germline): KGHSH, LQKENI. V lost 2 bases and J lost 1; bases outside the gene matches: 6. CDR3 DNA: TGTGCCAGCTCACCAGCGGGAGGGTTAGAGTCCTACAATGAGCAGTTCTTC. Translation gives CASSPAGGLESYNEQFF.

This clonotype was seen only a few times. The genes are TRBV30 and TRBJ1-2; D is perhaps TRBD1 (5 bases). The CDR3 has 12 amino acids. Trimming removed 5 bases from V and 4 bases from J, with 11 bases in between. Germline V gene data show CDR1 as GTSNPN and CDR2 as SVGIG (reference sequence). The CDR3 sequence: CAWGRGGYGYTF. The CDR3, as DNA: TGTGCCTGGGGACGGGGCGGCTATGGCTACACCTTC. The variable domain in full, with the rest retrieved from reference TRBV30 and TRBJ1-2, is SQTIHQWPATLVQPVGSPLSLECTVEGTSNPNLYWYRQAAGRGLQLLFYSVGIGQISSEVPQNLSASRPQDRQFILSSKKLLLSDSGFYLCAWGRGGYGYTFGSGTRLTVV.

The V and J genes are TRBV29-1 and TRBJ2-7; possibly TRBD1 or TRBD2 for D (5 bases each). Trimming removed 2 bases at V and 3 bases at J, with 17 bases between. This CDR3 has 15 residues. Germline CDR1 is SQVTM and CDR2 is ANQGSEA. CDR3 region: CSVEFGVGADYEQYF. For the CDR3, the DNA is TGCAGCGTTGAATTTGGGGTCGGGGCGGACTACGAGCAGTACTTC.

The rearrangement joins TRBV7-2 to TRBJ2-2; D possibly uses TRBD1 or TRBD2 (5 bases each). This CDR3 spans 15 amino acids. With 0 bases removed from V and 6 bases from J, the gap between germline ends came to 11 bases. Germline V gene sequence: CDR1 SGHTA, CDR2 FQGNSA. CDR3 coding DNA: TGTGCCAGCAGCTTAGCGGCGGTGGGGGCCGGGGAGCTGTTTTTT. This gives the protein CASSLAAVGAGELFF.

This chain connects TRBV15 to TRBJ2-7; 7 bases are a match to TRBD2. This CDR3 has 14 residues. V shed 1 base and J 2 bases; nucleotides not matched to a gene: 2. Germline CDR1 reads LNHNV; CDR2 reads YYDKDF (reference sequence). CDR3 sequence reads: CATSRVAGTYEQYF. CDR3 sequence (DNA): TGTGCCACCAGCAGAGTAGCGGGCACCTACGAGCAGTACTTC. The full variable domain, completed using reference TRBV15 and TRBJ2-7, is DAMVIQNPRYQVTQFGKPVTLSCSQTLNHNVMYWYQQKSSQAPKLLFHYYDKDFNNEADTPDNFQSRRPNTSFCFLDIRSPGLGDTAMYLCATSRVAGTYEQYFGPGTRLTVT.

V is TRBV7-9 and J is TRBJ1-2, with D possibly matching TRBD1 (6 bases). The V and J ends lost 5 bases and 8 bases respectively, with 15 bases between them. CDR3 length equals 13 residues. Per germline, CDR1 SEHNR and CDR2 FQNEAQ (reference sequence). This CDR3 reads CASSATDSSGYTF. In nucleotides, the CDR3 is TGTGCCAGCAGCGCTACGGACAGCTCGGGCTACACCTTC.

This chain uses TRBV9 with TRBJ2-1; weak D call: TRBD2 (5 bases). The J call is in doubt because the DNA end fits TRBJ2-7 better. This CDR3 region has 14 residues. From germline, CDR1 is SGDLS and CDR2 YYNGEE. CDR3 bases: TGTGCCAGCAGCGTAGCGGAGGCGGCCTACGAGCAGTACTTC. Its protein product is CASSVAEAAYEQYF.